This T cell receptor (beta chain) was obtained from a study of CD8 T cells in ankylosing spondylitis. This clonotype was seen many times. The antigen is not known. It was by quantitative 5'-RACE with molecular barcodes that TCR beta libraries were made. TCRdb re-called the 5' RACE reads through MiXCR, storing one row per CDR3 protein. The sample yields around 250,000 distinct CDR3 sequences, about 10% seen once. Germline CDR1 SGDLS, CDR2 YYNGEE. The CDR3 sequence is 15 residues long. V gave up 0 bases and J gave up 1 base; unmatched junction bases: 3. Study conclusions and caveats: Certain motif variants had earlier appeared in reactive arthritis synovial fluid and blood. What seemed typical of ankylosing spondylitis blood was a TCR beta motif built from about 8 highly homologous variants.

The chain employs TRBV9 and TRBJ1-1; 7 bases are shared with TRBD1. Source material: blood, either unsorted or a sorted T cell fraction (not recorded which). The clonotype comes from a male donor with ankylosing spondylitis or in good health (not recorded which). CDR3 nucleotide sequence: TGTGCCAGCAGCGTAGATCCAGGGGGGAACACTGAAGCTTTCTTT. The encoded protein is CASSVDPGGNTEAFF.